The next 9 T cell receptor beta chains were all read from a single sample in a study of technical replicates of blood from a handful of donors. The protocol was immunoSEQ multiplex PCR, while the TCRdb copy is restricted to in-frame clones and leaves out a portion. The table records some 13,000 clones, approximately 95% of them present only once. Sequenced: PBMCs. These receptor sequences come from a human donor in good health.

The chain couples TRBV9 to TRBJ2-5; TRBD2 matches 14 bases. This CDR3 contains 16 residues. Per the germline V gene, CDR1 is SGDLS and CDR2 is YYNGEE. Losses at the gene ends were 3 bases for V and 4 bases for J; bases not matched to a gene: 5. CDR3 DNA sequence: TGTGCCAGCAGCGCCGGGACTAGCGGGAGCCCAGAGACCCAGTACTTC. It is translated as CASSAGTSGSPETQYF.

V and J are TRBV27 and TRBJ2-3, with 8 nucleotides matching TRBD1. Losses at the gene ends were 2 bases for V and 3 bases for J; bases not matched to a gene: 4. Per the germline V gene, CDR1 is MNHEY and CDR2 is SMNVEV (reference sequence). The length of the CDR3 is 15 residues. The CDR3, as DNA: TGTGCCAGCAGTTTAATCAGGGGGCCGACAGATACGCAGTATTTT. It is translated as CASSLIRGPTDTQYF.

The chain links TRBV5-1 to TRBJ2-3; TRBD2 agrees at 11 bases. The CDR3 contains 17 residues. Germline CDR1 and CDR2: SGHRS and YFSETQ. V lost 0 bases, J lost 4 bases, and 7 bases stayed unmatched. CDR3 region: CASSLGYTSGSADTQYF. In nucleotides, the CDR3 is TGCGCCAGCAGCTTGGGATATACTAGCGGGAGTGCAGATACGCAGTATTTT.

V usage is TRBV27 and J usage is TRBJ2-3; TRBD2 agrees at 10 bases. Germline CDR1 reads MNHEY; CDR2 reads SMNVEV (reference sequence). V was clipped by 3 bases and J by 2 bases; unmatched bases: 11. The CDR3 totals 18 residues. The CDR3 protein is CASSFLAGGGSSTDTQYF. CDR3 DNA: TGTGCCAGCAGTTTCTTAGCGGGGGGAGGTTCCTCCACAGATACGCAGTATTTT.

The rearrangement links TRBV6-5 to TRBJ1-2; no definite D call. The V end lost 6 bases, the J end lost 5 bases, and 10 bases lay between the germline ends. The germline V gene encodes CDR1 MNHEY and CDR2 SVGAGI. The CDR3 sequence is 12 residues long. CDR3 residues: CASSGRGYGYTF. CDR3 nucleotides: TGTGCCAGCAGCGGACGGGGATATGGCTACACCTTC.

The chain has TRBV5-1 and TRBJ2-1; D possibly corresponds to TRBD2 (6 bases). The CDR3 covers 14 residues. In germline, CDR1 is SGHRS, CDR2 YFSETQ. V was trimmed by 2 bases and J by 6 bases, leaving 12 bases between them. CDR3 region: CASSFSGGTNEQFF. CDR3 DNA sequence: TGCGCCAGCAGCTTCTCCGGGGGTACCAATGAGCAGTTCTTC. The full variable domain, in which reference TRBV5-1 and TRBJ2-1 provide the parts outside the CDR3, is KAGVTQTPRYLIKTRGQQVTLSCSPISGHRSVSWYQQTPGQGLQFLFEYFSETQRNKGNFPGRFSGRQFSNSRSEMNVSTLELGDSALYLCASSFSGGTNEQFFGPGTRLTVL.

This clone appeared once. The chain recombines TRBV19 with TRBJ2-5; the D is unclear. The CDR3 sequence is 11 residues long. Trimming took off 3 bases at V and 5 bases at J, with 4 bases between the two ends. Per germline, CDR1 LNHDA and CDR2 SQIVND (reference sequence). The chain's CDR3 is CASSMEETQYF. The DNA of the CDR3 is TGTGCCAGTAGTATGGAGGAGACCCAGTACTTC.

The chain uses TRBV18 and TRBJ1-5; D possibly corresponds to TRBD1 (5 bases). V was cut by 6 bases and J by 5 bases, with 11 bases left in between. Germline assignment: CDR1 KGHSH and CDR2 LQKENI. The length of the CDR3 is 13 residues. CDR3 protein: CASSRAADQPQHF. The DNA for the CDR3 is TGTGCCAGCTCCAGGGCTGCCGATCAGCCCCAGCATTTT.

The CDR3 loop reads CASRQGAAYTEAFF. CDR3 DNA sequence: TGTGCCAGCAGACAGGGGGCGGCGTACACTGAAGCTTTCTTT. V gene TRBV28 combines with J gene TRBJ1-1; TRBD1 agrees at 9 bases. CDR1 is MDHEN, CDR2 SYDVKM, per germline. After removal of 6 bases from V and 3 bases from J, the junction contained 5 bases not matched to a gene. This CDR3 has 14 amino acids.